These 5 T cell receptor beta chains were sequenced from one sample in a study of cytomegalovirus exposure and HLA in healthy donors. PCR employed 60 Vbeta and 13 Jbeta primers. Generated by immunoSEQ multiplex PCR, the TCRdb table keeps only in-frame clones and is missing some. This sample yields 55,000 to 80,000 clones, of which roughly four fifths are seen a single time; 1.9% belongs to the top ten. Sequenced material: PBMCs. The receptors were sampled from a young man in good health and CMV-seronegative.

The chain joins TRBV11-3 to TRBJ1-6, with no clear D. Looked up from germline, CDR1 is SGHNT and CDR2 is YENEEA. This CDR3 region has 15 residues. The V and J ends lost 2 bases and 6 bases respectively, with 11 bases between them. CDR3 nucleotides: TGTGCCAGCAGCTTATCAGGCCAGGCTAATTCACCCCTCCACTTT. The encoded protein is CASSLSGQANSPLHF.

This chain connects TRBV4-2 to TRBJ2-3; 14 nucleotides agree with TRBD2. Germline loops: CDR1 LGHNA, CDR2 YNFKEQ. The CDR3 loop spans 16 amino acids. V was clipped by 1 base and J by 3 bases; unmatched bases: 0. The CDR3 bases are TGTGCCAGCAGCCAAGGGACTAGCGGGGGGACAGATACGCAGTATTTT. Amino acids: CASSQGTSGGTDTQYF.

This chain links TRBV29-1 with TRBJ2-7; a weak D match, TRBD1 (6 bases). Germline V gives CDR1 SQVTM, CDR2 ANQGSEA. The CDR3 consists of 13 residues. Between the trimmed V and J ends, which lost 6 bases and 3 bases, there was a span of 15 bases. The CDR3 sequence: CSVGHRGNYEQYF. CDR3 nucleotides: TGCAGCGTGGGACACCGGGGAAACTACGAGCAGTACTTC.

This chain joins TRBV6-5 and TRBJ1-5, with TRBD1 as a possible D gene (6 bases). Germline V gene sequence: CDR1 MNHEY, CDR2 SVGAGI. This CDR3 comprises 12 residues. Trimming took 5 bases from V and 9 from J, leaving 11 bases between them. This CDR3 is CASSPGDGPQHF. The CDR3 bases are TGTGCCAGCAGTCCAGGGGATGGGCCCCAGCATTTT.

This chain's CDR3 is CASSYSSLRSGNTIYF. CDR3 bases: TGTGCCAGCAGTTACTCGAGCCTGCGCTCTGGAAACACCATATATTTT. The chain employs TRBV6-6 and TRBJ1-3; D is ambiguous. CDR1 is MNHNY, CDR2 SVGAGI, per germline (reference sequence). The CDR3 covers 16 residues. V gave up 0 bases and J gave up 0 bases, with 9 bases separating them.